This is a list of T cell receptor beta chains from one sample in a study of shared clonotypes between healthy human individuals. The table came from immunoSEQ multiplex PCR; TCRdb's copy has only in-frame clones and leaves some out. The data hold about half a million clones, with 81% observed a single time. The sequencing sample was made of PBMCs. The receptor source for this set is a woman in her 40s in good health. Some clones in this sample may be carry-over from other donors' samples. The CDR3 runs from the conserved cysteine through the conserved F or W. D genes are given only for firm matches. Clone size is given for some rows only: seen once, a few or many times, or a class if the clone is expanded.

clone_size j_call v_call d_call cdr3_nt cdr3_aa
many TRBJ1-1 TRBV5-1 - TGCGCCAGCAGCTTAGAGTTGAACACTGAAGCTTTCTTT CASSLELNTEAFF
- TRBJ2-1 TRBV6-4 - TGTGCCAGCAACGGGAACACCTACAATGAGCAGTTCTTC CASNGNTYNEQFF
- TRBJ1-4 TRBV28 - TGTGCCAGCAGTTTCCGGGGCGCAACTAATGAAAAACTGTTTTTT CASSFRGATNEKLFF
- TRBJ1-4 TRBV28 - TGTGCCAGCAGTTCCACCACTAATGAAAAACTGTTTTTT CASSSTTNEKLFF
many TRBJ2-5 TRBV9 TRBD2 TGTGCCAGCAGCGTAGGTAGCGGGAGGGAAGAGCAGTACTTC CASSVGSGREEQYF
- TRBJ2-7 TRBV6-1 TRBD1 TGTGCCAGCAGTCCGGACAGGGGCCCCTACGAGCAGTACTTC CASSPDRGPYEQYF
- TRBJ1-3 TRBV4-3 - TGCGCCAGCAGCCAAGATCGACAGTCAAGCTCTGGAAACACCATATATTTT CASSQDRQSSSGNTIYF
- TRBJ2-2 TRBV18 - TGTGCCAGCTCACCGGAGAAGGCCGGCGGGGAGCTGTTTTTT CASSPEKAGGELFF
many TRBJ2-3 TRBV9 TRBD2 TGTGCCAGCAGCGGCTTAGCGGGAGGGGGCACAGATACGCAGTATTTT CASSGLAGGGTDTQYF
once TRBJ2-7 TRBV5-1 - TGCGCCAGCAGCTCGGTAGGGGAGAGCTCCTACGAGCAGTACTTC CASSSVGESSYEQYF
- TRBJ2-3 TRBV4-1 TRBD2 TGCGCCAGCAGCCCCGGACTAGCGGGAGGGTATTGGGGCACAGATACGCAGTATTTT CASSPGLAGGYWGTDTQYF